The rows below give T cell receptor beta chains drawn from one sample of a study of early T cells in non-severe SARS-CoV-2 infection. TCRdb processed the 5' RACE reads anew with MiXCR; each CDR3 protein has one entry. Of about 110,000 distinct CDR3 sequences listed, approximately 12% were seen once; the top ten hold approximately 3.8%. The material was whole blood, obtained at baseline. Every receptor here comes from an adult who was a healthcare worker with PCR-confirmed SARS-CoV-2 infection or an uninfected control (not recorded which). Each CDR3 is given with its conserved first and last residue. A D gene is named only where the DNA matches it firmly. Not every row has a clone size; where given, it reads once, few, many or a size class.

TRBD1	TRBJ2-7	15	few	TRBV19	CASSDRDRGFYEQYF	TGTGCCAGTAGCGACCGGGACAGGGGGTTCTACGAGCAGTACTTC
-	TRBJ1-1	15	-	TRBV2	CASNGQALGNTEAFF	TGTGCCAGCAACGGGCAAGCGCTCGGGAACACTGAAGCTTTCTTT
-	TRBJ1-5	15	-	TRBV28	CASRPPLTANQPQHF	TGTGCCAGCAGGCCCCCTCTAACAGCTAATCAGCCCCAGCATTTT
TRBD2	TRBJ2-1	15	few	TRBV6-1	CASSLGLADYNEQFF	TGTGCCAGCAGCTTGGGACTAGCAGATTACAATGAGCAGTTCTTC
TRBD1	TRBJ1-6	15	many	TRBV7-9	CASSLGTGRNSPLHF	TGTGCCAGCAGCTTAGGGACAGGGCGTAATTCACCCCTCCACTTT
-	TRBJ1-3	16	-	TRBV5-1	CASSTETVTSGNTIYF	TGCGCCAGCAGCACGGAGACTGTGACCTCTGGAAACACCATATATTTT
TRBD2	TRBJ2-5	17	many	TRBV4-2	CASSQGASGGYQETQYF	TGTGCCAGCAGCCAAGGAGCTAGCGGGGGGTACCAAGAGACCCAGTACTTC
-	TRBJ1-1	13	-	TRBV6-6	CASKMGPNTEAFF	TGTGCCAGCAAGATGGGCCCGAACACTGAAGCTTTCTTT
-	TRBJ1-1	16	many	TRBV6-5	CASNSLTGRRNTEAFF	TGTGCCAGCAATTCTCTAACAGGGAGGCGGAACACTGAAGCTTTCTTT
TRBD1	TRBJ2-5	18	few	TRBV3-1	CASSHLRSGTGAQETQYF	TGTGCCAGCAGCCATCTAAGGTCCGGGACAGGGGCGCAAGAGACCCAGTACTTC
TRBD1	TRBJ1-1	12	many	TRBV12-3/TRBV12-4	CASSPGGSEAFF	TGTGCCAGCAGCCCAGGGGGGTCTGAAGCTTTCTTT
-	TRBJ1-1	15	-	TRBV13	CASSPDLGLRLEAFF	TGTGCCAGCAGCCCGGATCTGGGACTCCGACTTGAAGCTTTCTTT
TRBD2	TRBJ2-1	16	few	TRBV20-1	CSARVPSGGSGYEQFF	TGCAGTGCTAGAGTGCCTAGCGGGGGATCTGGCTATGAGCAGTTCTTC
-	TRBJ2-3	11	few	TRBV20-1	CSARISDTQYF	TGCAGTGCTAGAATCTCAGATACGCAGTATTTT
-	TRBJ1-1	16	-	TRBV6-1	CASRHRDIQSGTEAFF	TGTGCCAGCAGGCACCGGGACATACAAAGTGGGACTGAAGCTTTCTTT
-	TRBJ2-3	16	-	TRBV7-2	CASSSTGTLSTDTQYF	TGTGCCAGCAGCTCAACCGGGACACTTAGCACAGATACGCAGTATTTT
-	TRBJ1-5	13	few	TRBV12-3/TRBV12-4	CASSFGTRQPQHF	TGTGCCAGCAGTTTTGGCACGAGGCAGCCCCAGCATTTT
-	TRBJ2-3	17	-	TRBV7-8	CASSADVGGTSTDTQYF	TGTGCCAGCAGCGCTGACGTGGGGGGAACTAGCACAGATACGCAGTATTTT
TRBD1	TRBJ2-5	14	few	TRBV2	CASSSDRGSETQYF	TGTGCCAGCAGTTCGGACAGGGGATCAGAGACCCAGTACTTC
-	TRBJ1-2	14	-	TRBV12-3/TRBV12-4	CASSLNKARYGYTF	TGTGCCAGCAGTTTAAATAAGGCCCGCTATGGCTACACCTTC
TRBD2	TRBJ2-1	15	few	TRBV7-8	CASSPPASGYNEQFF	TGTGCCAGCAGCCCCCCGGCTAGCGGTTACAATGAGCAGTTCTTC
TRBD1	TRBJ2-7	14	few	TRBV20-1	CSAVRDSPSYEQYF	TGCAGTGCTGTTCGGGACAGTCCCTCCTACGAGCAGTACTTC
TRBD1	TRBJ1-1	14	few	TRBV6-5	CASSYDRGQAEAFF	TGTGCCAGCAGTTACGACAGGGGGCAAGCTGAAGCTTTCTTT
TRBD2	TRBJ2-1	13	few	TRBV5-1	CASSLSGSNEQFF	TGCGCCAGCAGCTTGAGCGGGAGCAATGAGCAGTTCTTC
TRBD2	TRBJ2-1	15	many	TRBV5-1	CASSLGLAAYNEQFF	TGCGCCAGCAGCTTGGGACTAGCGGCCTACAATGAGCAGTTCTTC
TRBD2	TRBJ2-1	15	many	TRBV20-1	CSAGGGTSGYNEQFF	TGCAGTGCTGGGGGGGGGACTAGCGGCTACAATGAGCAGTTCTTC
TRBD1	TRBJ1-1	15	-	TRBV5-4	CASSPRDRAGPEAFF	TGTGCCAGCAGCCCCCGGGACAGGGCAGGTCCCGAAGCTTTCTTT
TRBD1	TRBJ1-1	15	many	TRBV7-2	CASSSRTGPNTEAFF	TGTGCCAGCAGCTCCCGGACAGGGCCGAACACTGAAGCTTTCTTT
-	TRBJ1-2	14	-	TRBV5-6	CASSLRTVNYGYTF	TGTGCCAGCAGCTTGCGGACAGTAAACTATGGCTACACCTTC
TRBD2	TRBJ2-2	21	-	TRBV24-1	CATSDSGRLAGGPGNTGELFF	TGTGCCACCAGTGATTCAGGGAGGCTAGCGGGAGGACCAGGGAACACCGGGGAGCTGTTTTTT
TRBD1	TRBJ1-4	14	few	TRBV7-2	CASSSDRAVRKLFF	TGTGCCAGCAGCTCCGACAGGGCGGTGAGAAAACTGTTTTTT
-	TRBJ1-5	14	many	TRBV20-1	CSARFSEGNQPQHF	TGCAGTGCTAGATTCAGTGAGGGAAATCAGCCCCAGCATTTT
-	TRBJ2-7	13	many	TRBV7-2	CASSFSPNYEQYF	TGTGCCAGCAGCTTCTCCCCTAACTACGAGCAGTACTTC
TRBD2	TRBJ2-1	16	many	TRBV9	CASSAGLAGVYNEQFF	TGTGCCAGCAGCGCAGGACTAGCGGGAGTCTACAATGAGCAGTTCTTC
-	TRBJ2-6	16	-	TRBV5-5	CASSLYSGSGANVLTF	TGTGCCAGCAGCTTGTATTCAGGGTCTGGGGCCAACGTCCTGACTTTC
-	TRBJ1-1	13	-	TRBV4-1	CASSQDARNEAFF	TGCGCCAGCAGCCAAGATGCCAGAAATGAAGCTTTCTTT
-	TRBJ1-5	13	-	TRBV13	CASSIDRNQPQHF	TGTGCCAGCAGCATCGACAGGAATCAGCCCCAGCATTTT
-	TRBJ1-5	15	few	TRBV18	CASSPPGQGNQPQHF	TGTGCCAGCTCACCACCGGGGCAGGGAAATCAGCCCCAGCATTTT
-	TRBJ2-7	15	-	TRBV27	CASSFRQETRNEQYF	TGTGCCAGCAGTTTCCGACAGGAGACGAGGAACGAGCAGTACTTC
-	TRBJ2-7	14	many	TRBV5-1	CASSPGTSSYEQYF	TGCGCCAGCAGTCCCGGGACGAGCTCCTACGAGCAGTACTTC
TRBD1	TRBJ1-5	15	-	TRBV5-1	CASSSGTGGNQPQHF	TGCGCCAGCAGCTCGGGGACAGGGGGCAATCAGCCCCAGCATTTT
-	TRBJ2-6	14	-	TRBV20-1	CSATAFSGANVLTF	TGCAGTGCAACAGCGTTCTCTGGGGCCAACGTCCTGACTTTC
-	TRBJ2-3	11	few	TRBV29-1	CSVGQTATQYF	TGCAGCGTTGGACAGACTGCTACGCAGTATTTT
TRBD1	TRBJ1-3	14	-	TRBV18	CASSLQGAQNTIYF	TGTGCCAGCTCACTACAGGGGGCACAAAACACCATATATTTT